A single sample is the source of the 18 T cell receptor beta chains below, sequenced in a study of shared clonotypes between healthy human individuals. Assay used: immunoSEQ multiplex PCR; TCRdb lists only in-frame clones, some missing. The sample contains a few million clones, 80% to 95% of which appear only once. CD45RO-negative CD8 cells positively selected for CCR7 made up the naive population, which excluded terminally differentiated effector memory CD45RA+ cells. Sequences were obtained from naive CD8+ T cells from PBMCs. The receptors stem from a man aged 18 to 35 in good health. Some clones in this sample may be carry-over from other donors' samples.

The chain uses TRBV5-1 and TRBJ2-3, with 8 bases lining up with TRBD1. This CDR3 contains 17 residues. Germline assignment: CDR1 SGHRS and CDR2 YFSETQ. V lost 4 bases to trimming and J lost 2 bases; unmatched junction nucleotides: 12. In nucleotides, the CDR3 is TGCGCCAGCAGCCCGAACAGGGGGATTAGGTTCACAGATACGCAGTATTTT. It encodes CASSPNRGIRFTDTQYF. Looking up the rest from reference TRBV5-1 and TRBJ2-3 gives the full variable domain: KAGVTQTPRYLIKTRGQQVTLSCSPISGHRSVSWYQQTPGQGLQFLFEYFSETQRNKGNFPGRFSGRQFSNSRSEMNVSTLELGDSALYLCASSPNRGIRFTDTQYFGPGTRLTVL.

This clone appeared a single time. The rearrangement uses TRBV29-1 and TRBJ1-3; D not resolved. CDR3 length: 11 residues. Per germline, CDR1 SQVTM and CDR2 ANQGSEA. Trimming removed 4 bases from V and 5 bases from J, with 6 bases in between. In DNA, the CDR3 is TGCAGCGTTGCGGCTAGAAACACCATATATTTT. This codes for CSVAARNTIYF.

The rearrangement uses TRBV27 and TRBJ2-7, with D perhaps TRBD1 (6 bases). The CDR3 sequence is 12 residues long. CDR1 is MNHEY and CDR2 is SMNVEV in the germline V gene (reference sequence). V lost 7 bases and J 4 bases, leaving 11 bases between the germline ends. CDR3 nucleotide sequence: TGTGCCAGCACGGGCCAGGGGTACGAGCAGTACTTC. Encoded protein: CASTGQGYEQYF.

CDR3 sequence: CASSVGPGRSYEQYF. The DNA of the CDR3 is TGTGCCAGCAGCGTAGGGCCAGGGAGATCCTACGAGCAGTACTTC. The chain has TRBV9 and TRBJ2-7; D assignment may be TRBD1 or TRBD2 (5 bases each). The V end was cut by 0 bases, the J end by 1 base, with 11 bases between. This CDR3 spans 15 amino acids. Per the germline V gene, CDR1 is SGDLS and CDR2 is YYNGEE.

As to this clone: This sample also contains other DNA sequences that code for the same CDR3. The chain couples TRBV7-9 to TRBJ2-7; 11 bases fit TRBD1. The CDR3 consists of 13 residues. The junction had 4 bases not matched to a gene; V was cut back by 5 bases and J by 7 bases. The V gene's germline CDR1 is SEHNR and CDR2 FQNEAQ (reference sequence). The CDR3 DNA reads TGTGCCAGCAGCCTGGGACAGGGGGGGGAGCAGTACTTC. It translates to CASSLGQGGEQYF.

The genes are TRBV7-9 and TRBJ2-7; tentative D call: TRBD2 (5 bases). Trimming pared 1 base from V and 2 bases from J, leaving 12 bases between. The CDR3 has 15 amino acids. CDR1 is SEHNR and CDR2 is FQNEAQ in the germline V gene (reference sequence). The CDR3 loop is CASSLGERATYEQYF. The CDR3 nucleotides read TGTGCCAGCAGCTTAGGGGAGAGGGCCACCTACGAGCAGTACTTC. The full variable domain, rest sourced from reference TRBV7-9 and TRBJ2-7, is DTGVSQNPRHKITKRGQNVTFRCDPISEHNRLYWYRQTLGQGPEFLTYFQNEAQLEKSRLLSDRFSAERPKGSFSTLEIQRTEQGDSAMYLCASSLGERATYEQYFGPGTRLTVT.

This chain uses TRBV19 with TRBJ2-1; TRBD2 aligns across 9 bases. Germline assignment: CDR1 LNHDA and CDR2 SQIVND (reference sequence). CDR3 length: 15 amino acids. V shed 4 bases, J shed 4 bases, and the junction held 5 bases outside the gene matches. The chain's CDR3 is CASSKVAGEYNEQFF. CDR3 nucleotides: TGTGCCAGTAGTAAGGTAGCGGGGGAGTACAATGAGCAGTTCTTC. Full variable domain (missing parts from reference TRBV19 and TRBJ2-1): DGGITQSPKYLFRKEGQNVTLSCEQNLNHDAMYWYRQDPGQGLRLIYYSQIVNDFQKGDIAEGYSVSREKKESFPLTVTSAQKNPTAFYLCASSKVAGEYNEQFFGPGTRLTVL.

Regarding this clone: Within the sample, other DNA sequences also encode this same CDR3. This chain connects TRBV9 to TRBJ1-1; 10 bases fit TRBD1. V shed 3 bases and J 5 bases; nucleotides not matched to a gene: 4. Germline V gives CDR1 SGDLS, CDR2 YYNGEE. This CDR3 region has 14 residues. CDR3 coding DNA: TGTGCCAGCAGCGCGGGACAGGGGAGGACTGAAGCTTTCTTT. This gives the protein CASSAGQGRTEAFF.

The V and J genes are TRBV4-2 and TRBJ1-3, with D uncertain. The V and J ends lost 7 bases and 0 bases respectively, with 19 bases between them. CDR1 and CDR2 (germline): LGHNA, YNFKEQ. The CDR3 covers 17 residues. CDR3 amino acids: CASTVSPAGASGNTIYF. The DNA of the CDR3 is TGTGCCAGCACCGTTTCCCCCGCAGGCGCCTCTGGAAACACCATATATTTT.

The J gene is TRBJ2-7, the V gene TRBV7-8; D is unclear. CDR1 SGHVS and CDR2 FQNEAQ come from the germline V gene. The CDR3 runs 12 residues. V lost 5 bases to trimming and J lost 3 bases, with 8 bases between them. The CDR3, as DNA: TGTGCCAGCAGCAGTAACCACTACGAGCAGTACTTC. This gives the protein CASSSNHYEQYF.

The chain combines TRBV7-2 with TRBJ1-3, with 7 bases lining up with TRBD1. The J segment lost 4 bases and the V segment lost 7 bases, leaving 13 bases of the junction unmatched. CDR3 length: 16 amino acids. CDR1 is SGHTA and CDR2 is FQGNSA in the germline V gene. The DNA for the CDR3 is TGTGCCAGCACCAGACGAGGGGGCGCAGCCGGAAACACCATATATTTT. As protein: CASTRRGGAAGNTIYF.

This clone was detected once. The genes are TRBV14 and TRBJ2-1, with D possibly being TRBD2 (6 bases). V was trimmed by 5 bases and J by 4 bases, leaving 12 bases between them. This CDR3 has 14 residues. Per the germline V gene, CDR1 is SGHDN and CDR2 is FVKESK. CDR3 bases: TGTGCCAGCAGCAAAAGCGGGTCATACAATGAGCAGTTCTTC. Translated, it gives CASSKSGSYNEQFF.

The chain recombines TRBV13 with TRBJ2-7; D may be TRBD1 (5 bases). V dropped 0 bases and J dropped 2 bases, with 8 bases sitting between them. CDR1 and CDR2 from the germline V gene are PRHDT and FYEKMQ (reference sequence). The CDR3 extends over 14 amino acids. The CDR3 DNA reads TGTGCCAGCAGCTTAGGGACAGTTACCTACGAGCAGTACTTC. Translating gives CASSLGTVTYEQYF.

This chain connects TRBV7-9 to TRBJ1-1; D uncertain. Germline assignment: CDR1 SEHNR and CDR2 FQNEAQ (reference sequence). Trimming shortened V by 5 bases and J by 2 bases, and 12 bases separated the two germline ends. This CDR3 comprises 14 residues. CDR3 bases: TGTGCCAGCAGCCTCACTTTCCCAAACACTGAAGCTTTCTTT. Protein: CASSLTFPNTEAFF.

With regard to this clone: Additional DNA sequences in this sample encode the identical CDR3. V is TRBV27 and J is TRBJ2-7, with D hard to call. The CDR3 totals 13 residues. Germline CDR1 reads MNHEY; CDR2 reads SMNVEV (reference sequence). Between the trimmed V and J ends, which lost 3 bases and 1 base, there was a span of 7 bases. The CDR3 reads CASSLRYSYEQYF. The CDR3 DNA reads TGTGCCAGCAGTTTGAGGTATTCCTACGAGCAGTACTTC.

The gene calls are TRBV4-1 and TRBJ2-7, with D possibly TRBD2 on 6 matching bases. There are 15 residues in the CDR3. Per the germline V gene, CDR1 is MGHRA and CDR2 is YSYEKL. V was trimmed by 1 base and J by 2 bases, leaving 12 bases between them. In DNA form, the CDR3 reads TGCGCCAGCAGCCAAGGGACGGGAGCCGCCTACGAGCAGTACTTC. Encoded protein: CASSQGTGAAYEQYF.

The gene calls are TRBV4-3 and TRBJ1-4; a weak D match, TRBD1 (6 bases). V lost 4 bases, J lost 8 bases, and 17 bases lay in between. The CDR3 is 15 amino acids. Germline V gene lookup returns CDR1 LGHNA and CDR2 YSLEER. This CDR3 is CASSPANRVKEKLFF. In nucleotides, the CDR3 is TGCGCCAGCAGCCCAGCGAACAGGGTGAAGGAAAAACTGTTTTTT.

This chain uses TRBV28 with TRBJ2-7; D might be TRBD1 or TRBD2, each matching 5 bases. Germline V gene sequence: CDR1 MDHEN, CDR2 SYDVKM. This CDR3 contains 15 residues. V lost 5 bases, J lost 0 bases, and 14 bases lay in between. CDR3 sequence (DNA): TGTGCCAGCAGTCCCATGTGGGGGAGCTCCTACGAGCAGTACTTC. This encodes CASSPMWGSSYEQYF.